This is a list of T cell receptor beta chains from one sample in a study of blood T cell repertoires in COVID-19. Generated by immunoSEQ multiplex PCR, the TCRdb table keeps only in-frame clones and is missing some. The repertoire includes a few hundred thousand clones, around four fifths of them detected once, and approximately 5% sits in the top ten. The sample was PBMCs or T cells enriched from blood (not recorded which). The receptors originated from a woman aged 45-65 years who had recovered from COVID-19. The conserved cysteine and the conserved F or W are not part of the CDR3 here. Clone size is shown for a subset of rows, as once, few, many or a class of expanded clone.

TRBV7-9,TRBJ1-4,NA,ASSFIKGVGEKLF
TRBV9,TRBJ2-3,NA,ASRQGAGTDTQY
TRBV5-5,TRBJ1-3,many,ASSLDLPRTGNTIY
TRBV9,TRBJ2-2,NA,ASSVGIKRESGELF
TRBV28,TRBJ1-1,NA,ASSLISQNTEAF
TRBV9,TRBJ2-7,NA,ASSPMVGLAGTYEQY
TRBV2,TRBJ1-2,NA,ASRTGGYGYT
TRBV5-4,TRBJ2-7,many,ASSFGGYEQY
TRBV3-1/TRBV3-2,TRBJ1-4,NA,ASGARGANEKLF
TRBV6-5,TRBJ2-1,NA,ASSLVHLTYNEQF
TRBV4-3,TRBJ1-2,NA,ASSHEPSDSYGYT
TRBV7-3,TRBJ2-2,NA,ASSLTGSGELF
TRBV6-6,TRBJ2-2,few,ASSRVGELF
TRBV5-4,TRBJ2-1,NA,ASSLAVDSGRAQF
TRBV3-1/TRBV3-2,TRBJ1-1,NA,ASSPQDRAGAF
TRBV5-5,TRBJ2-5,NA,ASSRWETKTQY
TRBV5-6,TRBJ1-6,NA,ASSLAGTAVNSPLH
TRBV5-1,TRBJ2-6,NA,ASSLFGQGASGANVLT
TRBV7-2,TRBJ2-2,NA,ASSRLAGGPGNGELF
TRBV7-2,TRBJ2-5,few,ASSLTGLAGGRQTQY
TRBV30,TRBJ1-1,NA,AWSPQANTEAF
TRBV5-1,TRBJ2-2,NA,ASSLNFGGGTGELF
TRBV3-1/TRBV3-2,TRBJ1-2,NA,ASSPDTYGYT
TRBV19,TRBJ2-3,NA,ATSTWREPTDTQY
TRBV3-1/TRBV3-2,TRBJ1-1,NA,ASSQEQSNTEAF
TRBV7-2,TRBJ1-2,NA,ASSSYRGQANYGYT
TRBV30,TRBJ1-1,few,AWSPQLELEAF
TRBV19,TRBJ2-7,few,ASSMRSGGYEQY
TRBV7-8,TRBJ1-1,NA,ASSRTGSIEAF
TRBV5-1,TRBJ1-2,NA,ASSLAGGGTNYGYT
TRBV19,TRBJ2-5,NA,ASSISTSRPGETQY
TRBV28,TRBJ1-5,NA,ASSSRGQGVGSQPQH
TRBV21-1,TRBJ1-1,NA,ASSKRGTPNTEAF
TRBV20-1,TRBJ2-7,NA,SASGLGQGDEQY
TRBV3-1/TRBV3-2,TRBJ1-2,NA,ASSQVNSSDYGYT
TRBV24-1,TRBJ2-5,NA,ATSPGTEYQETQY
TRBV5-8,TRBJ2-1,once,ASSLKWGLAGGLVNEQF
TRBV11-2,TRBJ1-2,NA,ASSTGDYGYT
TRBV12-5,TRBJ1-2,NA,ASGLTGGRGGYT
TRBV30,TRBJ1-2,NA,AWSVGHSQGSGYGYT
TRBV2,TRBJ1-1,NA,ASSGQLVNTEAF
TRBV19,TRBJ2-7,NA,ASSTAAGHVYEQY
TRBV29-1,TRBJ2-3,NA,SVEAGWDPDTQY
TRBV2,TRBJ1-6,NA,ASRDRVSGSPLH